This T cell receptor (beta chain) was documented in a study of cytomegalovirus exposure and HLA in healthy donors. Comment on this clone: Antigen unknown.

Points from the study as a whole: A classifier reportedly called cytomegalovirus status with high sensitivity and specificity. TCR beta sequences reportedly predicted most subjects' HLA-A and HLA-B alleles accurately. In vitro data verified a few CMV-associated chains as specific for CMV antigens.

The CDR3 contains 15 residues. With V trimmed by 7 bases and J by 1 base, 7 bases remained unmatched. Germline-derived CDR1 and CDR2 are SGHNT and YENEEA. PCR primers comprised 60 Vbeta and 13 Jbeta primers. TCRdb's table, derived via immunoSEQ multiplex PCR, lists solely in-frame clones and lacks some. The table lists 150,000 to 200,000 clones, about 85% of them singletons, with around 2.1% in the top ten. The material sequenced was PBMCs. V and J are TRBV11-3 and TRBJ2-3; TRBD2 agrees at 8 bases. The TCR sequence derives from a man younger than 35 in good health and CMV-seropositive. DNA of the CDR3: TGTGCCAGCACTCGGGGGGGGGCGGGCACAGATACGCAGTATTTT. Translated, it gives CASTRGGAGTDTQYF.